Listed here are 27 T cell receptor beta chains from one sample, sequenced in a study of long-term antiretroviral therapy in people with HIV. The immunoSEQ assay was v3.0, run at survey level. Sequencing was performed with immunoSEQ multiplex PCR; in TCRdb, only in-frame clones are kept and a portion is missing. The table shows 25,000 to 30,000 clones, with about 83% occurring only once. The sequenced sample was unsorted PBMCs, obtained 0.4 years after starting antiretroviral therapy. These receptors came from a man younger than 35 with HIV.

The chain combines TRBV27 with TRBJ2-1; a possible D gene is TRBD2 (6 bases). V was pared by 5 bases and J by 5 bases, with 19 bases between. This CDR3 spans 16 amino acids. From germline, CDR1 is MNHEY and CDR2 SMNVEV (reference sequence). This CDR3 reads CASSPTPTRLNNEQFF. For the CDR3, the DNA is TGTGCCAGCAGTCCAACCCCGACTAGACTAAACAATGAGCAGTTCTTC.

The chain couples TRBV4-1 to TRBJ1-5; D ambiguous. Germline V gives CDR1 MGHRA, CDR2 YSYEKL. V was trimmed by 5 bases and J by 1 base, leaving 9 bases between them. This CDR3 is built from 14 residues. The CDR3 region is CASSSEGSNQPQHF. DNA for the CDR3: TGCGCCAGCAGCTCCGAGGGCAGCAATCAGCCCCAGCATTTT.

In its sample, this clone was seen once. One end of the junction varies from germline; a read error may be responsible. The chain links TRBV28 to TRBJ1-2; 8 bases line up with TRBD1. The V gene's germline CDR1 is MDHEN and CDR2 SYDVKM. The CDR3 has 15 residues. The CDR3 DNA reads as TGTGCCAGCAGCTTATACAGGGGGGGTGGATATGGCTACACCTTC. Translating it yields CASSLYRGGGYGYTF.

The chain joins TRBV6-4 to TRBJ1-1, with 7 nucleotides matching TRBD1. This CDR3 has 12 residues. Per germline, CDR1 MRHNA and CDR2 SNTAGT. With 6 bases clipped from V and 9 bases from J, the junction kept 7 bases outside the gene matches. The DNA of the CDR3 is TGTGCCAGCAGCGGGGACAGCGGTAAAGCTTTCTTT. Its translation is CASSGDSGKAFF.

The chain carries TRBV5-1 and TRBJ1-1, with a possible D match to TRBD1 (6 bases). This CDR3 region has 15 residues. Trimming shortened V by 4 bases and J by 7 bases, and 20 bases separated the two germline ends. Germline CDR1 reads SGHRS; CDR2 reads YFSETQ. The CDR3 DNA follows: TGCGCCAGCAGCCTACAGGGCCCCACTGGCAGTGAAGCTTTCTTT. It is translated as CASSLQGPTGSEAFF. The full variable domain, with the rest looked up from reference TRBV5-1 and TRBJ1-1, is KAGVTQTPRYLIKTRGQQVTLSCSPISGHRSVSWYQQTPGQGLQFLFEYFSETQRNKGNFPGRFSGRQFSNSRSEMNVSTLELGDSALYLCASSLQGPTGSEAFFGQGTRLTVV.

The chain employs TRBV25-1 and TRBJ1-1; TRBD1 might be the D (6 bases). Between the trimmed V and J ends, which lost 2 bases and 3 bases, there was a span of 10 bases. This CDR3 region has 14 residues. CDR1 and CDR2 from the germline V gene are MGHDK and SYGVNS. This CDR3 reads CASSEQGRDTEAFF. In nucleotides, the CDR3 is TGTGCCAGCAGTGAACAGGGGCGAGACACTGAAGCTTTCTTT.

The V and J genes are TRBV27 and TRBJ2-1; tentative D call: TRBD1 (6 bases). The CDR3 runs 17 residues. Trimming took off 5 bases at V and 5 bases at J, with 22 bases between the two ends. Germline assignment: CDR1 MNHEY and CDR2 SMNVEV (reference sequence). The CDR3 coding sequence is TGTGCCAGCAGTGCCACCCTTAAGGGGGAGAATAACAATGAGCAGTTCTTC. Amino acid sequence: CASSATLKGENNNEQFF.

The V call is TRBV5-4, the J call TRBJ1-2; D is unclear. This CDR3 contains 15 residues. Trimming shortened V by 3 bases and J by 0 bases, and 12 bases separated the two germline ends. The germline V gene has CDR1 SGHNT and CDR2 YYREEE (reference sequence). The CDR3 nucleotides read TGTGCCAGCAGCTCGTACGACACCCCTAACTATGGCTACACCTTC. This codes for CASSSYDTPNYGYTF.

V and J are TRBV7-6 and TRBJ1-4, with D tentatively TRBD1 (5 bases). Germline CDR1 is SGHVS and CDR2 is FNYEAQ. V shed 5 bases and J shed 5 bases, with 12 bases lying between them. The CDR3 covers 14 residues. CDR3 region: CASSLRDGNEKLFF. The DNA for the CDR3 is TGTGCCAGCAGCCTCCGGGACGGCAATGAAAAACTGTTTTTT.

This clone was detected only a few times. The J gene is TRBJ2-7, the V gene TRBV4-2, with 10 bases that match TRBD2. The CDR3 covers 16 residues. CDR1 and CDR2 (germline): LGHNA, YNFKEQ. V gave up 1 base and J gave up 1 base; unmatched junction bases: 4. The CDR3 DNA reads TGTGCCAGCAGCCAAGCCCCTAGCGGGGGTTCCTACGAGCAGTACTTC. This sequence encodes CASSQAPSGGSYEQYF.

This chain uses TRBV29-1 with TRBJ1-1, with 7 bases aligning to TRBD1. Germline CDR1 reads SQVTM; CDR2 reads ANQGSEA. The CDR3 has 12 amino acids. J gave up 1 base and V 7 bases, and 3 bases lay outside the gene matches. CDR3 bases: TGCAGCGCCGGACAGGAGAACACTGAAGCTTTCTTT. Residues: CSAGQENTEAFF.

In DNA, the CDR3 is TGTGCCAGCAGTCACACAGTTAACTATGGCTACACCTTC. Its protein product is CASSHTVNYGYTF. The rearrangement joins TRBV6-5 to TRBJ1-2; D is undetermined. The CDR3 spans 13 residues. The germline V gene encodes CDR1 MNHEY and CDR2 SVGAGI. V gave up 5 bases and J gave up 1 base, with 8 bases separating them.

A remark on this clone: This same CDR3 is encoded by further DNA sequences in the sample. The rearrangement joins TRBV19 to TRBJ1-5; TRBD1 matches at 7 bases. The trim removed 6 bases at V and 4 bases at J, leaving 9 bases unmatched. This CDR3 comprises 15 residues. CDR1 and CDR2 (germline): LNHDA, SQIVND (reference sequence). CDR3 DNA sequence: TGTGCCAGTAGCATGGGGCTGACAGGGAATCAGCCCCAGCATTTT. Translating gives CASSMGLTGNQPQHF.

The V call is TRBV19, the J call TRBJ2-7; D not resolved. The CDR3 spans 15 residues. CDR1 LNHDA and CDR2 SQIVND come from the germline V gene (reference sequence). V lost 1 base to trimming and J lost 1 base, with 11 bases between them. CDR3 bases: TGTGCCAGTAGTATAGCTGATAGTGGGTCCTACGAGCAGTACTTC. This codes for CASSIADSGSYEQYF. Full variable domain (remainder filled in from reference TRBV19 and TRBJ2-7): DGGITQSPKYLFRKEGQNVTLSCEQNLNHDAMYWYRQDPGQGLRLIYYSQIVNDFQKGDIAEGYSVSREKKESFPLTVTSAQKNPTAFYLCASSIADSGSYEQYFGPGTRLTVT.

The rearrangement links TRBV13 to TRBJ2-7; TRBD2 agrees at 7 bases. V shed 0 bases, J shed 5 bases, and the junction held 7 bases outside the gene matches. The CDR3 is made up of 15 amino acids. Germline CDR1 is PRHDT and CDR2 is FYEKMQ (reference sequence). The CDR3 here is CASSLGTGGVNEQYF. CDR3 nucleotides: TGTGCCAGCAGCTTAGGCACGGGAGGCGTCAACGAGCAGTACTTC.

The chain recombines TRBV12-5 with TRBJ2-1; TRBD2 aligns across 11 bases. The CDR3 is made up of 15 amino acids. Germline V gene sequence: CDR1 LGHNT, CDR2 FRNRAP. V dropped 5 bases and J dropped 8; count of bases not matched to a gene: 8. The DNA for the CDR3 is TGTGCTAGTGGTGTGACTAGCGGGATCCTGGATGAGCAGTTCTTC. Its translation: CASGVTSGILDEQFF.

V and J are TRBV15 and TRBJ1-5, with D hard to call. Per the germline V gene, CDR1 is LNHNV and CDR2 is YYDKDF (reference sequence). The CDR3 totals 13 residues. The V and J ends lost 1 base and 4 bases respectively, with 5 bases between them. CDR3 nucleotides: TGTGCCACCAGCAGAGGCCTAAATCAGCCCCAGCATTTT. Protein: CATSRGLNQPQHF.

V is TRBV7-8 and J is TRBJ2-1; either TRBD1 or TRBD2 may fit D (5 bases each). Germline CDR1 and CDR2: SGHVS and FQNEAQ. The CDR3 has 13 amino acids. V lost 5 bases, J lost 8 bases, and 13 bases lay in between. The CDR3 here is CASSPGWGYEQFF. The CDR3 coding sequence is TGTGCCAGCAGCCCGGGATGGGGGTATGAGCAGTTCTTC.

The chain combines TRBV11-2 with TRBJ1-2; D gene uncertain. The CDR3 totals 13 residues. Between the trimmed V and J ends, which lost 5 bases and 0 bases, there was a span of 7 bases. Germline CDR1 is SGHAT and CDR2 is FQNNGV. CDR3 coding DNA: TGTGCCAGCAGCGTCGGGACTAACTATGGCTACACCTTC. It encodes CASSVGTNYGYTF.

The V gene is TRBV5-1, the J gene TRBJ2-7, with D unclear. The V gene's germline CDR1 is SGHRS and CDR2 YFSETQ. The CDR3 length is 15 residues. V gave up 0 bases and J gave up 3 bases, with 13 bases separating them. The CDR3 region is CASSLAGDSIYEQYF. The DNA of the CDR3 is TGCGCCAGCAGCTTGGCCGGTGACTCGATCTACGAGCAGTACTTC.

V and J are TRBV9 and TRBJ1-1; D not resolved. Germline values: CDR1 SGDLS, CDR2 YYNGEE. V was pared by 4 bases and J by 5 bases, with 18 bases between. CDR3 length: 15 residues. The CDR3 region has the DNA TGTGCCAGCAGCAGCGCAGGCTCGCCAGGAACTGAAGCTTTCTTT. Translated: CASSSAGSPGTEAFF. The full variable domain, with the rest looked up from reference TRBV9 and TRBJ1-1, is DSGVTQTPKHLITATGQRVTLRCSPRSGDLSVYWYQQSLDQGLQFLIQYYNGEERAKGNILERFSAQQFPDLHSELNLSSLELGDSALYFCASSSAGSPGTEAFFGQGTRLTVV.

The genes are TRBV25-1 and TRBJ2-1, with 9 bases that match TRBD1. Germline trimming cut 3 bases from V and 8 bases from J; bases unmatched to any gene: 11. The CDR3 extends over 16 amino acids. Germline assignment: CDR1 MGHDK and CDR2 SYGVNS. The CDR3 loop reads CASSDPRDRVADEQFF. The CDR3 DNA reads as TGTGCCAGCAGTGACCCCCGGGACAGGGTTGCCGATGAGCAGTTCTTC.

The V gene is TRBV4-1, the J gene TRBJ1-3; D ambiguous. Trimming pared 2 bases from V and 0 bases from J, leaving 17 bases between. The CDR3 spans 18 residues. The V gene's germline CDR1 is MGHRA and CDR2 YSYEKL. The chain's CDR3 is CASSQRALRALSGNTIYF. The CDR3 DNA follows: TGCGCCAGCAGCCAACGGGCGCTTAGGGCACTCTCTGGAAACACCATATATTTT.

This clone was counted once. This sequence joins TRBV6-5 and TRBJ1-1, with D possibly matching TRBD1 (5 bases). CDR1 is MNHEY, CDR2 SVGAGI, per germline. The length of the CDR3 is 14 residues. V lost 0 bases and J lost 8, with 13 bases in between. The CDR3 protein is CASSYSGGPGEAFF. In DNA, the CDR3 is TGTGCCAGCAGTTACTCAGGCGGGCCAGGGGAAGCTTTCTTT.

The chain couples TRBV11-3 to TRBJ2-3; D is unresolved. Germline V lookup: CDR1 SGHNT, CDR2 YENEEA. Trimming shortened V by 1 base and J by 5 bases, and 16 bases separated the two germline ends. This CDR3 comprises 16 residues. CDR3 DNA: TGTGCCAGCAGCTTAGGGCCTTATAGAATTGAAGATACGCAGTATTTT. Translated: CASSLGPYRIEDTQYF. Full variable domain (rest looked up from reference TRBV11-3 and TRBJ2-3): EAGVVQSPRYKIIEKKQPVAFWCNPISGHNTLYWYLQNLGQGPELLIRYENEEAVDDSQLPKDRFSAERLKGVDSTLKIQPAELGDSAVYLCASSLGPYRIEDTQYFGPGTRLTVL.

The chain recombines TRBV27 with TRBJ1-2; the D is unclear. The CDR3 loop spans 13 amino acids. Germline V gene lookup returns CDR1 MNHEY and CDR2 SMNVEV (reference sequence). Trimming shortened V by 4 bases and J by 3 bases, and 9 bases separated the two germline ends. The CDR3 sequence is CASSYGDHYGYTF. The CDR3 nucleotides are TGTGCCAGCAGTTACGGGGATCACTATGGCTACACCTTC.

The rearrangement links TRBV19 to TRBJ1-2; 7 nucleotides match TRBD1. The CDR3 is 13 residues long. Per the germline V gene, CDR1 is LNHDA and CDR2 is SQIVND (reference sequence). J was trimmed by 2 bases and V by 11 bases; bases with no gene match: 8. The CDR3 protein is CAAGGQGNYGYTF. In nucleotides, the CDR3 is TGTGCCGCAGGGGGGCAGGGGAACTATGGCTACACCTTC.